This TCR beta chain is from a study of identifying expanded T cells in peripheral blood (dated by TCRdb to between 2018 and 2021). About the investigation overall: Technical replicates were generated by sequencing separate aliquots of the same genomic DNA pool, with four replicates compared pairwise. What the research found in general, with its limitations: The authors expected that over much longer intervals, such as months to years, biological variance in healthy repertoires might increase even further. The beta-binomial model significantly reduced the number of clones called differentially abundant and the false-positive rate across all healthy-donor time intervals. Variance in clone template counts between two-week samples significantly increased with total template count across all healthy donors. About 1.3 differentially abundant clones were flagged by the binomial model between technical replicates, whereas about 15 and 19 were flagged over two weeks and four weeks, respectively.

The immunoSEQ Assay, which uses bias-controlled multiplex PCR amplification of genomic DNA, was used to profile TCRbeta CDR3 regions. Processing in the source paper ran as follows. To quantify the absolute abundance of each unique TCRbeta CDR3 region, the sequences were collapsed and filtered. Differential abundance was assessed using a binomial (Fisher-equivalent) model and a beta-binomial model in which time-dependent variance fitted from healthy donors was added. Clones with fewer than 5 combined templates were removed, and a clone was called differentially abundant if the clone's Benjamini-Hochberg FDR was below 0.01. The form v = (b*log(k)+a)^2 was used to model beta-binomial variance as a function of total template count across the two samples. Not all clones reach the TCRdb copy of this immuneACCESS table, which keeps in-frame sequences only. Checked studies attribute under half of the gap to unresolved V genes and leave the rest unexplained. Clone size and the V and J calls come from that table; the DNA yielded D and trimming. The sample table records roughly 84,000 clones; around 90% of these occur just once. The ten biggest clones cover approximately 7% of the sample.

No immune events, such as infections, were documented for the healthy donors during the collection period. Blood repertoires from healthy donors were used as a training cohort for calibrating time-dependent variance in a beta-binomial model of differential abundance of T-cell clones. There were some ten healthy donors in the training cohort, of whom 3 were female and 7 were male. On average the donors were around 39 years old, and their ages spanned roughly 29 to 64 years. Whole blood from each healthy donor was obtained from a commercial supplier and was collected at three time points roughly 14 days apart. For immunosequencing, genomic DNA was extracted from whole blood that had not been sorted. About this clone itself: Its antigen is still unknown. No per-base quality is available; no much larger clone lies one base away.

From the cysteine up to the phenylalanine, the CDR3 has a length of 13 residues. Only CDR3 DNA remains: 39 bases, in frame from the first base. Looking up the germline V gene (reference sequence) yields CDR1 WNHNN and CDR2 SYGVQD. The junction shows trimming of 6 bases on V and 6 bases on J, plus 11 bases between the germline ends. Sequencing was performed on blood. This receptor chain uses TRBV10-1 and TRBJ2-2; tentative D gene TRBD1, with 5 bases matching. The sequence was obtained from a person aged 18 to 75 in good health. The encoded CDR3 is CASSAGLSGELFF. The nucleotides are TGCGCCAGCAGCGCAGGGCTCTCCGGGGAGCTGTTTTTT.